These 11 T cell receptor beta chains share one sample of origin, sequenced in a study of cytomegalovirus exposure and HLA in healthy donors (dated by TCRdb to about 2017). Library creation used the immunoSEQ multiplex PCR assay. The multiplex PCR relied on a mix of 60 forward primers for TCR Vbeta segments and 13 reverse primers for TCR Jbeta segments. TCRdb obtained this table from immuneACCESS and retained in-frame rearrangements with V and J assigned. These tables miss some clones; where compared with another copy, unresolved V genes account for less than half of the shortfall, and the remainder is unexplained. The sample table contains 75,000 to 100,000 clones; only one count was recorded for 60% to 85% of them. Of the sample, over 15% is held by the ten largest clones. Sequencing was performed on PBMCs. The receptors originated from a man aged 55 to 69 in good health and CMV-seropositive.

V usage is TRBV6-5 and J usage is TRBJ1-2; 7 bases line up with TRBD1. Germline values: CDR1 MNHEY, CDR2 SVGAGI. The CDR3 consists of 14 residues. V lost 4 bases, J lost 2 bases, and 4 bases stayed unmatched. Here the CDR3 DNA reads TGTGCCAGCAGTTCGGACAGGCGGAACTATGGCTACACCTTC. Its translation: CASSSDRRNYGYTF.

The genes are TRBV13 and TRBJ1-1; D remains ambiguous. The CDR3 consists of 15 residues. The V and J ends lost 5 bases and 0 bases respectively, with 13 bases between them. Germline V CDR1 and CDR2: PRHDT, FYEKMQ (reference sequence). The CDR3 DNA reads TGTGCCAGCAGCCGTAAGGCGGGGATGAACACTGAAGCTTTCTTT. Translated: CASSRKAGMNTEAFF.

The chain's CDR3 is CASSREGARGEAFF. DNA of the CDR3: TGCGCCAGCAGCCGGGAGGGGGCAAGGGGTGAAGCTTTCTTT. This sequence joins TRBV5-1 and TRBJ1-1; 7 bases line up with TRBD1. The V and J ends lost 4 bases and 7 bases, in that order; junction bases with no gene match: 10. This CDR3 spans 14 amino acids. Germline values: CDR1 SGHRS, CDR2 YFSETQ.

This rearrangement joins TRBV6-6 to TRBJ2-4; no clear D gene. V dropped 8 bases and J dropped 9 bases, with 14 bases sitting between them. Germline lookup yields CDR1 MNHNY and CDR2 SVGAGI (reference sequence). This CDR3 region has 12 residues. The chain's CDR3 is CASQEGRGIQYF. In DNA form, the CDR3 reads TGTGCCAGCCAGGAAGGTCGTGGCATTCAGTACTTC.

The chain combines TRBV5-6 with TRBJ1-6, with D unclear. The CDR3 is 15 residues long. Trimming took 0 bases from V and 9 from J, leaving 13 bases between them. The germline gives CDR1 SGHDT, CDR2 YYEEEE. The CDR3 bases are TGTGCCAGCAGCTTGGTTACGGGAGGCTCTTCACCCCTCCACTTT. Residues: CASSLVTGGSSPLHF.

The chain employs TRBV5-6 and TRBJ2-7, with 8 nucleotides matching TRBD1. V lost 4 bases to trimming and J lost 4 bases; unmatched junction nucleotides: 10. Germline loops: CDR1 SGHDT, CDR2 YYEEEE. The CDR3 has 15 residues. CDR3 nucleotide sequence: TGTGCCAGCAGCACGTACAGGGGGGTTTCGTACGAGCAGTACTTC. This translates into CASSTYRGVSYEQYF.

The V call is TRBV7-9, the J call TRBJ2-1; perhaps TRBD2 as D (6 bases). The CDR3 runs 14 residues. Germline-derived CDR1 and CDR2 are SEHNR and FQNEAQ (reference sequence). The ends were cut back, 5 bases at V and 7 bases at J, with 15 bases in the middle. In nucleotides, the CDR3 is TGTGCCAGCAGCATGACCCAGGGAGGTAATGAGCAGTTCTTC. It encodes CASSMTQGGNEQFF.

The V gene is TRBV6-6, the J gene TRBJ1-5; 7 positions match TRBD1. J lost 6 bases, V lost 5 bases, and 10 bases had no gene match. CDR1 is MNHNY, CDR2 SVGAGI, per germline (reference sequence). The CDR3 is 15 residues long. This CDR3 reads CASSTDREVGQPQHF. CDR3 DNA sequence: TGTGCCAGCAGTACTGACAGGGAAGTAGGTCAGCCCCAGCATTTT.

The CDR3 coding sequence is TGTGCCAGTAGACAGGGGAGTTATGGCTACACCTTC. Its protein product is CASRQGSYGYTF. The chain has TRBV19 and TRBJ1-2; 7 positions match TRBD1. Per germline, CDR1 LNHDA and CDR2 SQIVND (reference sequence). The CDR3 has 12 residues. After removal of 6 bases from V and 5 bases from J, the junction contained 3 bases not matched to a gene.

The DNA for the CDR3 is TGTGCCAGCAGCCGGCCGGACTGGAGGACAGCCTCTAGCACAGATACGCAGTATTTT. Translated: CASSRPDWRTASSTDTQYF. The chain employs TRBV5-6 and TRBJ2-3; D may be TRBD1 (6 bases). The germline V gene encodes CDR1 SGHDT and CDR2 YYEEEE. This CDR3 spans 19 amino acids. Trimming pared 4 bases from V and 0 bases from J, leaving 24 bases between.

The V call is TRBV5-1, the J call TRBJ1-6; D gene uncertain. Deletions cut 4 bases from V and 3 bases from J, with 17 bases between. The length of the CDR3 is 17 residues. CDR1 and CDR2 (germline): SGHRS, YFSETQ. CDR3 residues: CASSLDPGDFYNSPLHF. DNA of the CDR3: TGCGCCAGCAGCCTTGATCCCGGTGACTTCTATAATTCACCCCTCCACTTT. Filled out from reference TRBV5-1 and TRBJ1-6, the complete variable domain reads KAGVTQTPRYLIKTRGQQVTLSCSPISGHRSVSWYQQTPGQGLQFLFEYFSETQRNKGNFPGRFSGRQFSNSRSEMNVSTLELGDSALYLCASSLDPGDFYNSPLHFGNGTRLTVT.